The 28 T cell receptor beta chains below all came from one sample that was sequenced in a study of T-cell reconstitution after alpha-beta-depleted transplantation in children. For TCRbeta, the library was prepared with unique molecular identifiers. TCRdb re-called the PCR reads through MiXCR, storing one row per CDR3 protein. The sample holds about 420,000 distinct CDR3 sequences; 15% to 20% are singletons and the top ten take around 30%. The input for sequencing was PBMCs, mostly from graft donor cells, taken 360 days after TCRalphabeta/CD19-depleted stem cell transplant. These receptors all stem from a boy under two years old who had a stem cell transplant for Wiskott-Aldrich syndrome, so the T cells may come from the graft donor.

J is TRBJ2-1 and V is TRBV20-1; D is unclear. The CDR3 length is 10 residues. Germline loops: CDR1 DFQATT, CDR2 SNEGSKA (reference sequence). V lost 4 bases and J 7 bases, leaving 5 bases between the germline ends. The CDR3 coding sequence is TGCAGTGCTAATTGGAATGAGCAGTTCTTC. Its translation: CSANWNEQFF.

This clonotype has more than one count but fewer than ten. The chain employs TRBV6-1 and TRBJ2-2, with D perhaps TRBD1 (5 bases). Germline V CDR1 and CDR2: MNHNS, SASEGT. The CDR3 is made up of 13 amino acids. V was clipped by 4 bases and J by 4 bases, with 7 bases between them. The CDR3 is CASSVGRTGELFF. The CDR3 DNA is TGTGCCAGCAGTGTGGGGCGCACCGGGGAGCTGTTTTTT.

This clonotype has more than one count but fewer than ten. The CDR3 is CASSYWRGRKETQYF. In nucleotides, the CDR3 is TGTGCCAGCAGTTACTGGCGGGGGAGGAAAGAGACCCAGTACTTC. The V and J genes are TRBV6-5 and TRBJ2-5, with 7 bases lining up with TRBD2. The V and J ends lost 1 base and 3 bases, in that order; junction bases with no gene match: 5. Per the germline V gene, CDR1 is MNHEY and CDR2 is SVGAGI. This CDR3 spans 15 amino acids.

The CDR3 here is CATSDAFAGREETQYF. In nucleotides, the CDR3 is TGTGCCACCAGTGATGCCTTCGCGGGGAGAGAAGAGACCCAGTACTTC. This chain links TRBV24-1 with TRBJ2-5, with D possibly being TRBD2 (6 bases). Trimming removed 3 bases at V and 3 bases at J, with 16 bases between. The CDR3 is made up of 16 amino acids. Germline CDR1 is KGHDR and CDR2 is SFDVKD.

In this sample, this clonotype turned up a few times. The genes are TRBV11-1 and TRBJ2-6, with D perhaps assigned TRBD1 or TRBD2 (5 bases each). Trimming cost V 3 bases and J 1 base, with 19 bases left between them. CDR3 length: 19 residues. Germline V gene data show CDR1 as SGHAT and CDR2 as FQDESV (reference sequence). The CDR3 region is CASSFETSGRDSGANVLTF. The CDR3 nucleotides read TGTGCCAGCAGCTTTGAAACTTCGGGACGGGATTCTGGGGCCAACGTCCTGACTTTC. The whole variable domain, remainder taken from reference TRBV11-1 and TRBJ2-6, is EAEVAQSPRYKITEKSQAVAFWCDPISGHATLYWYRQILGQGPELLVQFQDESVVDDSQLPKDRFSAERLKGVDSTLKIQPAELGDSAMYLCASSFETSGRDSGANVLTFGAGSRLTVL.

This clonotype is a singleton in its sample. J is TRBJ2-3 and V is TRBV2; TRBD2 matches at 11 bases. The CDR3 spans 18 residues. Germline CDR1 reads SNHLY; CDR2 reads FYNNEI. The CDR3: CTISPSPSSGGTTDTQYF. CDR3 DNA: TGTACCATCAGTCCCTCCCCCTCTAGCGGGGGGACTACAGATACGCAGTATTTT. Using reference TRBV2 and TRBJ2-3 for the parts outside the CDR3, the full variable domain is EPEVTQTPSHQVTQMGQEVILRCVPISNHLYFYWYRQILGQKVEFLVSFYNNEISEKSEIFDDQFSVERPDGSNFTLKIRSTKLEDSAMYFCTISPSPSSGGTTDTQYFGPGTRLTVL.

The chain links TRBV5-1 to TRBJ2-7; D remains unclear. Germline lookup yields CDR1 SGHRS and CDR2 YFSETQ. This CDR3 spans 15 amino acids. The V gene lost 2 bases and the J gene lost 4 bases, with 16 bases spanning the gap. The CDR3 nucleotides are TGCGCCAGCAGCTTTGGTGCTGGTTTGGGGTACGAGCAGTACTTC. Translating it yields CASSFGAGLGYEQYF.

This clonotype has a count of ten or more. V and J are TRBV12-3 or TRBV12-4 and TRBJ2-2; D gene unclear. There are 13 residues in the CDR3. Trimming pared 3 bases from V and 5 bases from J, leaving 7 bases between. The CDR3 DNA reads TGTGCCAGCAGTTTGAGAGCTACCGGGGAGCTGTTTTTT. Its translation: CASSLRATGELFF.

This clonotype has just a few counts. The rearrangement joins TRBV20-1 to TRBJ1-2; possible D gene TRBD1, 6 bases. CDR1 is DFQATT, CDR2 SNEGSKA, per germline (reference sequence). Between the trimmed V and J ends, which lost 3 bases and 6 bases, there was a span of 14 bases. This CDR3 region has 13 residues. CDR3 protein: CSASIRGRHGYTF. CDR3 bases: TGCAGTGCTAGCATCAGGGGAAGACATGGCTACACCTTC.

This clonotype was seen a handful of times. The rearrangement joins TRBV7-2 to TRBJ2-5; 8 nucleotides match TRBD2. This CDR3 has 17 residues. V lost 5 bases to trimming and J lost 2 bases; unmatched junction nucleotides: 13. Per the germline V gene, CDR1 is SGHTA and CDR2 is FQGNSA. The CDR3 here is CASSVGVLAGLQETQYF. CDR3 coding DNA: TGTGCCAGCAGCGTAGGGGTCCTAGCGGGCCTACAAGAGACCCAGTACTTC.

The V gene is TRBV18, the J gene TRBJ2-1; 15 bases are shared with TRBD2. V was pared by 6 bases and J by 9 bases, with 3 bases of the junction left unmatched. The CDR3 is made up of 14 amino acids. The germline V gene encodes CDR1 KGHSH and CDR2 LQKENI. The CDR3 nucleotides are TGTGCCAGCTCGCCGGGACTAGCGGGAGGTGAGCAGTTCTTC. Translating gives CASSPGLAGGEQFF.

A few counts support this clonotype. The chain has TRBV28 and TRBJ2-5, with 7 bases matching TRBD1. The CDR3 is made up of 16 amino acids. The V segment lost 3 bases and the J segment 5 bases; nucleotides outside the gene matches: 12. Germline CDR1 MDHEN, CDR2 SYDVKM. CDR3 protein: CASSFFPRGLGETQYF. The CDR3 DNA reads TGTGCCAGCAGTTTCTTCCCCAGGGGGTTGGGGGAGACCCAGTACTTC. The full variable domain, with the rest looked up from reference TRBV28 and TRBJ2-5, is DVKVTQSSRYLVKRTGEKVFLECVQDMDHENMFWYRQDPGLGLRLIYFSYDVKMKEKGDIPEGYSVSREKKERFSLILESASTNQTSMYLCASSFFPRGLGETQYFGPGTRLLVL.

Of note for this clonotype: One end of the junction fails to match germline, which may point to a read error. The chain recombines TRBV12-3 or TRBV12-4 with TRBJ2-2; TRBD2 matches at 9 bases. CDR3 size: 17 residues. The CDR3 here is CASSLGTSAIPTGGLFF. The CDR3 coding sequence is TGTGCCAGCAGTTTAGGGACTAGCGCGATTCCTACCGGGGGGCTGTTTTTT.

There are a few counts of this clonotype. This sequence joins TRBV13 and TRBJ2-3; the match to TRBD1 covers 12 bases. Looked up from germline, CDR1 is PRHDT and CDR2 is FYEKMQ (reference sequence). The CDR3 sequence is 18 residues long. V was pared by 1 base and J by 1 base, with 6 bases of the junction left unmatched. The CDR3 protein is CASSLVRDRGLGTDTQYF. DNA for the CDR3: TGTGCCAGCAGCTTAGTCCGGGACAGGGGGCTAGGCACAGATACGCAGTATTTT.

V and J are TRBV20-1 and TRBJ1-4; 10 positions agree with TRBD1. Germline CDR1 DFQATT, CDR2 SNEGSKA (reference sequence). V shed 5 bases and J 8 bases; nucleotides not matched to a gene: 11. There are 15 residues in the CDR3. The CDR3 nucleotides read TGCAGTGCTGCGCTTTCGACAGGGGGCGAAGAAAAACTGTTTTTT. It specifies CSAALSTGGEEKLFF.

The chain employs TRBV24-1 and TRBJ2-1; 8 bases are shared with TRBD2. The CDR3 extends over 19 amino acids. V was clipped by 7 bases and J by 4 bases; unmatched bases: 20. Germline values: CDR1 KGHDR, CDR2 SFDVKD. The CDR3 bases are TGTGCCACCAGGCCGGGCCTGAGACCGGGACTAGTTGGGTACAATGAGCAGTTCTTC. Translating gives CATRPGLRPGLVGYNEQFF.

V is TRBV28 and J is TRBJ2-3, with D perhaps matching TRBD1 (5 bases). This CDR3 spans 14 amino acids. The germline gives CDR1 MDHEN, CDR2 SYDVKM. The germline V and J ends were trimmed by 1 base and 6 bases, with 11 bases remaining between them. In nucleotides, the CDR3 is TGTGCCAGCAGTTTATTTAGGGGCCTCGATACGCAGTATTTT. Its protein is CASSLFRGLDTQYF. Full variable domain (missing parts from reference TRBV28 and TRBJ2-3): DVKVTQSSRYLVKRTGEKVFLECVQDMDHENMFWYRQDPGLGLRLIYFSYDVKMKEKGDIPEGYSVSREKKERFSLILESASTNQTSMYLCASSLFRGLDTQYFGPGTRLTVL.

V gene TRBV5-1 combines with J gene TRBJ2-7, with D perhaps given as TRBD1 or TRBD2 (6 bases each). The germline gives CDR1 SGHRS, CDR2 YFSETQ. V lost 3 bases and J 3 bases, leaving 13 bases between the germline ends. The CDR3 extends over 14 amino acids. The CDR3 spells CASSSVGGDYEQYF. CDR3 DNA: TGCGCCAGCAGCTCGGTGGGGGGCGACTACGAGCAGTACTTC.

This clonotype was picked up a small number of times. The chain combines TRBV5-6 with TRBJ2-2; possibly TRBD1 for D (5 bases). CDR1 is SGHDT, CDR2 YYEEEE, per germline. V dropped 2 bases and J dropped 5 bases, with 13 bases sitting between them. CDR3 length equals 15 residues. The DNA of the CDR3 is TGTGCCAGCAGCTTCTGGCCAGGGTTTACCGGGGAGCTGTTTTTT. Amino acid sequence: CASSFWPGFTGELFF.

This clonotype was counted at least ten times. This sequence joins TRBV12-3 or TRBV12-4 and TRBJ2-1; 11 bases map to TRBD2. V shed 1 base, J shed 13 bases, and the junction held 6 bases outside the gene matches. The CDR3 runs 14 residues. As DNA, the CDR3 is TGTGCCAGCAGTTTAGGCCTAGCGGGGGGTGGACAGTTCTTC. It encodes CASSLGLAGGGQFF.

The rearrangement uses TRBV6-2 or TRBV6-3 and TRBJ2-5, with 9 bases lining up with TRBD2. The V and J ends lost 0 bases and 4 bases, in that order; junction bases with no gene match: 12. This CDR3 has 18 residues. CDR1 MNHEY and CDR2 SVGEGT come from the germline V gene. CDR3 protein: CASSYSRLAGSARETQYF. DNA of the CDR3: TGTGCCAGCAGTTACTCTCGCCTAGCGGGGTCCGCTCGAGAGACCCAGTACTTC.

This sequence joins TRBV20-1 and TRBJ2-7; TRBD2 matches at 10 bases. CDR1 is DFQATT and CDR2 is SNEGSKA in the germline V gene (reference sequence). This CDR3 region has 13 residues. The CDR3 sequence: CSMSLAGAVQQYF. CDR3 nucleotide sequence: TGCAGCATGTCCCTAGCGGGAGCCGTGCAGCAGTACTTC.

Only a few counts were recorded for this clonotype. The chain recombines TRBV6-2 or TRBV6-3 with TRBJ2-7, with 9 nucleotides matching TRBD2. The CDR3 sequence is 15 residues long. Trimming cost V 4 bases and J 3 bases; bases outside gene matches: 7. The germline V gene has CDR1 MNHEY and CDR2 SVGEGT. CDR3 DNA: TGTGCCAGCAGTTTCCTAGCGGGGAGTCTCTACGAGCAGTACTTC. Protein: CASSFLAGSLYEQYF.

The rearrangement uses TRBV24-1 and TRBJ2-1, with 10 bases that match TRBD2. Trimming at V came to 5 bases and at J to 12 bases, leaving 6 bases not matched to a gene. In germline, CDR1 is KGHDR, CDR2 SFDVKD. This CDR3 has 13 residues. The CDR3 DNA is TGTGCCACCAGTGTGGGGCTAGCGGGGGTGCAGTTCTTC. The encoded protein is CATSVGLAGVQFF.

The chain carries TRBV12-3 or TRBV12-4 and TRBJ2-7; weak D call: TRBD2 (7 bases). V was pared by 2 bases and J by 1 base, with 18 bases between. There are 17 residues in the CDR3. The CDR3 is CASSLPPERGGSYEQYF. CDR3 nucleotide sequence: TGTGCCAGCAGTTTACCCCCTGAGAGGGGGGGATCCTACGAGCAGTACTTC.

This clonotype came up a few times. The CDR3 loop is CASSFLATSGRGTDTQYF. The CDR3 DNA reads as TGTGCCAGCAGCTTTCTGGCCACTAGCGGGAGGGGCACAGATACGCAGTATTTT. The chain employs TRBV5-5 and TRBJ2-3; 13 nucleotides align to TRBD2. Germline loops: CDR1 SGHKS, CDR2 YYEKEE (reference sequence). This CDR3 contains 18 residues. J lost 1 base, V lost 2 bases, and 7 bases had no gene match. Supplemented by reference TRBV5-5 and TRBJ2-3, the full variable domain reads DAGVTQSPTHLIKTRGQQVTLRCSPISGHKSVSWYQQVLGQGPQFIFQYYEKEERGRGNFPDRFSARQFPNYSSELNVNALLLGDSALYLCASSFLATSGRGTDTQYFGPGTRLTVL.

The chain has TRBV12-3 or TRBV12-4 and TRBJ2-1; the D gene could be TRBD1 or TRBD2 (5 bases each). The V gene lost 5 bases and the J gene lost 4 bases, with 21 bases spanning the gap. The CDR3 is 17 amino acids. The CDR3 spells CASSLLPGPDLYNEQFF. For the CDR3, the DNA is TGTGCCAGCAGTCTCCTCCCGGGACCGGACCTATACAATGAGCAGTTCTTC.

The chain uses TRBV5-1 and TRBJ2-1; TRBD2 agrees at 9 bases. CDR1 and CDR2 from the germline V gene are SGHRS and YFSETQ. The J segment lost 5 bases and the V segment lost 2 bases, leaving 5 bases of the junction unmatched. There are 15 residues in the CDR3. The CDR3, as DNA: TGCGCCAGCAGCTTCTCGACTAGCGGTAACAATGAGCAGTTCTTC. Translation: CASSFSTSGNNEQFF.